What follows are 26 T cell receptor beta chains derived from one specimen sequenced in a study of cytomegalovirus exposure and HLA in healthy donors (dated by TCRdb to the late 2010s). Libraries were constructed by the immunoSEQ multiplex PCR assay. For the multiplex PCR, a mixture combining 60 forward primers for TCR Vbeta segments and 13 reverse primers for TCR Jbeta segments was used. Here the immuneACCESS table is served through TCRdb, limited to in-frame sequences with V and J called. Missing clones are a known gap in these copies; in checked studies unresolved V genes cover under half, and the rest lacks a known reason. This sample holds about 130,000 clones; around 80% were observed only once. Of the sample, under 15% falls within the top ten clones. Sequencing was carried out using PBMCs. These receptors were obtained from a woman aged 60 to 75 in good health and CMV-seropositive.

The CDR3 DNA is TGTGCCAGTAGTATATGGAAACAGGGTTATGGCTACACCTTC. Its protein product is CASSIWKQGYGYTF. V usage is TRBV19 and J usage is TRBJ1-2; possible D gene TRBD1, 6 bases. Trimming shortened V by 2 bases and J by 5 bases, and 12 bases separated the two germline ends. The CDR3 covers 14 residues. Germline CDR1 LNHDA, CDR2 SQIVND (reference sequence).

This rearrangement joins TRBV6-5 to TRBJ1-2; 8 bases agree with TRBD1. V gave up 6 bases and J gave up 8 bases; unmatched junction bases: 11. Germline CDR1 reads MNHEY; CDR2 reads SVGAGI. The CDR3 runs to 14 residues. The CDR3 spells CASSQDRVRGGYTF. The CDR3 DNA reads as TGTGCCAGCAGCCAGGACAGGGTACGAGGAGGCTACACCTTC.

In DNA, the CDR3 is TGTGCCAGCAGTGAATATGGCGGGAGGGCCTTCCTTTGGGAGCAGTTCTTC. This sequence encodes CASSEYGGRAFLWEQFF. The J gene is TRBJ2-1, the V gene TRBV25-1, with 9 positions matching TRBD2. The CDR3 length is 17 residues. Looked up from germline, CDR1 is MGHDK and CDR2 is SYGVNS. Trimming cost V 0 bases and J 10 bases; bases outside gene matches: 13.

V gene TRBV28 combines with J gene TRBJ2-5; 8 bases line up with TRBD1. CDR1 and CDR2 from the germline V gene are MDHEN and SYDVKM. This CDR3 is 13 amino acids long. The V and J ends lost 7 bases and 2 bases, in that order; junction bases with no gene match: 3. DNA for the CDR3: TGTGCCAGCAAACAGGGGGGTCAAGAGACCCAGTACTTC. Translated: CASKQGGQETQYF.

This clone has a handful of counts. The chain is built from TRBV10-3 and TRBJ1-2; 10 nucleotides line up with TRBD1. This CDR3 has 13 residues. The trim removed 6 bases at V and 6 bases at J, leaving 4 bases unmatched. Germline V gene data show CDR1 as ENHRY and CDR2 as SYGVKD. CDR3 nucleotides: TGTGCCATCAGAGGACAGGGGGAAGATGGCTACACCTTC. Amino acid sequence: CAIRGQGEDGYTF.

This clone has just one count. V and J are TRBV7-2 and TRBJ2-1; D is unclear. CDR3 length: 15 amino acids. Per germline, CDR1 SGHTA and CDR2 FQGNSA. Trimming took off 5 bases at V and 4 bases at J, with 15 bases between the two ends. The CDR3 here is CASSPGFGGYNEQFF. CDR3 bases: TGTGCCAGCAGCCCCGGGTTTGGTGGATACAATGAGCAGTTCTTC.

The chain has TRBV5-8 and TRBJ1-1; the D gene is possibly TRBD1 (5 bases). The CDR3 loop spans 14 amino acids. Germline V lookup: CDR1 SGHTS, CDR2 YDEGEE. Trimming pared 6 bases from V and 3 bases from J, leaving 15 bases between. This CDR3 is CASTRHPGDTEAFF. In nucleotides, the CDR3 is TGTGCCAGCACTCGCCATCCGGGGGACACTGAAGCTTTCTTT.

This clone was picked up a small number of times. The genes are TRBV4-1 and TRBJ2-6; D remains ambiguous. Germline V gene sequence: CDR1 MGHRA, CDR2 YSYEKL. The length of the CDR3 is 16 residues. V was cut by 3 bases and J by 0 bases, with 9 bases left in between. The CDR3 spells CASSQYQLSGANVLTF. For the CDR3, the DNA is TGCGCCAGCAGCCAGTATCAACTCTCTGGGGCCAACGTCCTGACTTTC.

The chain recombines TRBV19 with TRBJ1-2; 9 bases are a match to TRBD1. CDR3 length equals 17 residues. Germline CDR1 and CDR2: LNHDA and SQIVND (reference sequence). V shed 6 bases, J shed 0 bases, and the junction held 11 bases outside the gene matches. The CDR3 protein is CASRVGGTGMANYGYTF. In DNA form, the CDR3 reads TGTGCCAGTAGAGTTGGGGGGACAGGGATGGCTAACTATGGCTACACCTTC.

V is TRBV4-3 and J is TRBJ2-5, with D possibly matching TRBD2 (5 bases). With the DNA end fitting TRBJ2-7 better, the J assignment may be wrong. This CDR3 has 17 residues. From germline, CDR1 is LGHNA and CDR2 YSLEER. CDR3 in amino acids: CASSQDWTETLTYEQYF. As DNA, the CDR3 is TGCGCCAGCAGCCAAGATTGGACTGAAACACTAACCTACGAGCAGTACTTC.

V is TRBV6-6 and J is TRBJ2-3; 7 nucleotides match TRBD1. Trimming cost V 6 bases and J 0 bases; bases outside gene matches: 6. The CDR3 is made up of 15 amino acids. Germline assignment: CDR1 MNHNY and CDR2 SVGAGI (reference sequence). CDR3 sequence: CASRNTGVSTDTQYF. In nucleotides, the CDR3 is TGTGCCAGCAGGAATACAGGGGTGAGCACAGATACGCAGTATTTT.

This clone was observed a handful of times. The chain is built from TRBV9 and TRBJ2-3, with D possibly being TRBD1 (5 bases). This CDR3 region has 15 residues. CDR1 is SGDLS, CDR2 YYNGEE, per germline. V gave up 4 bases and J gave up 0 bases, with 12 bases separating them. DNA of the CDR3: TGTGCCAGCAGCACCAGACAGATTAGCACAGATACGCAGTATTTT. It specifies CASSTRQISTDTQYF.

This clone was observed once. This sequence joins TRBV7-2 and TRBJ2-2; no firm D call. CDR3 length: 14 residues. V was shortened by 6 bases and J by 2 bases, with 10 bases between the two germline ends. Germline V gene lookup returns CDR1 SGHTA and CDR2 FQGNSA. The CDR3: CASRHRYNTGELFF. In nucleotides, the CDR3 is TGTGCCAGCAGACACCGTTACAACACCGGGGAGCTGTTTTTT.

This chain uses TRBV19 with TRBJ2-3; 10 bases are a match to TRBD2. Per the germline V gene, CDR1 is LNHDA and CDR2 is SQIVND (reference sequence). V dropped 5 bases and J dropped 0; count of bases not matched to a gene: 8. The CDR3 covers 17 residues. The CDR3 bases are TGTGCCAGTAGTGGACGGACTAGCGGAACAAGCACAGATACGCAGTATTTT. Its translation is CASSGRTSGTSTDTQYF.

A few counts support this clone. J is TRBJ2-7 and V is TRBV5-1; 7 bases match TRBD2. The V segment lost 1 base and the J segment 6 bases; nucleotides outside the gene matches: 4. The CDR3 has 13 residues. CDR1 is SGHRS and CDR2 is YFSETQ in the germline V gene. The CDR3 sequence is CASSLPGGGEQYF. DNA for the CDR3: TGCGCCAGCAGCTTGCCAGGCGGGGGCGAGCAGTACTTC. The whole variable domain, filled in from reference TRBV5-1 and TRBJ2-7, reads KAGVTQTPRYLIKTRGQQVTLSCSPISGHRSVSWYQQTPGQGLQFLFEYFSETQRNKGNFPGRFSGRQFSNSRSEMNVSTLELGDSALYLCASSLPGGGEQYFGPGTRLTVT.

The rearrangement uses TRBV6-5 and TRBJ1-4, with 8 bases aligning to TRBD1. This CDR3 contains 15 residues. CDR1 is MNHEY, CDR2 SVGAGI, per germline. V lost 6 bases and J lost 4; bases outside the gene matches: 7. In DNA form, the CDR3 reads TGTGCCAGCAGGCGGACAGGGCAGAATAATGAAAAACTGTTTTTT. Its translation: CASRRTGQNNEKLFF.

The gene calls are TRBV7-2 and TRBJ2-7; TRBD2 aligns across 8 bases. CDR1 and CDR2 (germline): SGHTA, FQGNSA. The CDR3 runs 15 residues. Trimming cost V 1 base and J 3 bases; bases outside gene matches: 5. CDR3 coding DNA: TGTGCCAGCAGCTTAGGGGGCGGGGGGAACTACGAGCAGTACTTC. Amino acids: CASSLGGGGNYEQYF. The full variable domain, with the rest looked up from reference TRBV7-2 and TRBJ2-7, is GAGVSQSPSNKVTEKGKDVELRCDPISGHTALYWYRQSLGQGLEFLIYFQGNSAPDKSGLPSDRFSAERTGGSVSTLTIQRTQQEDSAVYLCASSLGGGGNYEQYFGPGTRLTVT.

The genes are TRBV6-5 and TRBJ1-1, with D uncertain. Germline loops: CDR1 MNHEY, CDR2 SVGAGI. CDR3 length equals 12 residues. The ends were cut back, 3 bases at V and 7 bases at J, with 9 bases in the middle. The CDR3 reads CASSYMGGEAFF. The CDR3 DNA is TGTGCCAGCAGTTATATGGGAGGTGAAGCTTTCTTT.

As concerns this clone: The junction departs from the called germline gene at one end, perhaps through a read error. The genes are TRBV15 and TRBJ1-4; D is perhaps TRBD1 (6 bases). This CDR3 region has 12 residues. Germline V gene lookup returns CDR1 LNHNV and CDR2 YYDKDF (reference sequence). The CDR3 coding sequence is TGTGCCACCAGCAGAGGTCGCCCGGGACAAGTATTT. This codes for CATSRGRPGQVF. The entire variable domain, with the rest obtained from reference TRBV15 and TRBJ1-4, is as follows: DAMVIQNPRYQVTQFGKPVTLSCSQTLNHNVMYWYQQKSSQAPKLLFHYYDKDFNNEADTPDNFQSRRPNTSFCFLDIRSPGLGDTAMYLCATSRGRPGQVFGSGTQLSVL.

The chain is built from TRBV2 and TRBJ1-3; D is unclear. Germline-derived CDR1 and CDR2 are SNHLY and FYNNEI. Trimming left V 11 bases short and J 7 bases short, with 21 bases between. The CDR3 is 14 residues long. The DNA for the CDR3 is TGTGCCGCAGTGAATGGTCAAGACGGGAACACCATATATTTT. Translating it yields CAAVNGQDGNTIYF.

The chain recombines TRBV6-5 with TRBJ1-6, with D tentatively TRBD1 (5 bases). With 0 bases removed from V and 15 bases from J, the gap between germline ends came to 12 bases. The germline gives CDR1 MNHEY, CDR2 SVGAGI. The CDR3 contains 13 residues. The CDR3 protein is CASSYSRGERLHF. CDR3 sequence (DNA): TGTGCCAGCAGTTACTCTCGGGGGGAACGCCTCCACTTT.

This chain uses TRBV7-2 with TRBJ2-1, with D possibly matching TRBD1 (5 bases). Trimming shortened V by 6 bases and J by 10 bases, and 13 bases separated the two germline ends. The CDR3 loop spans 12 amino acids. Looked up from germline, CDR1 is SGHTA and CDR2 is FQGNSA. The CDR3 region is CASSSQGWEQFF. Written as DNA, the CDR3 is TGTGCCAGCAGTTCTCAGGGCTGGGAGCAGTTCTTC.

The chain employs TRBV5-1 and TRBJ2-3; D not certain. The length of the CDR3 is 18 residues. V lost 0 bases to trimming and J lost 0 bases, with 17 bases between them. The V gene's germline CDR1 is SGHRS and CDR2 YFSETQ. The CDR3 loop reads CASSLATPGVISTDTQYF. The CDR3, as DNA: TGCGCCAGCAGCTTGGCGACTCCCGGAGTCATTAGCACAGATACGCAGTATTTT.

The chain uses TRBV6-5 and TRBJ2-7, with D maybe TRBD1 (6 bases). Deletions cut 6 bases from V and 0 bases from J, with 15 bases between. This CDR3 has 15 residues. CDR1 is MNHEY and CDR2 is SVGAGI in the germline V gene. The CDR3 bases are TGTGCCAGCAGACCTCGGACAGAGACCTCCTACGAGCAGTACTTC. Protein sequence: CASRPRTETSYEQYF.

The chain employs TRBV7-3 and TRBJ1-1; D not certain. The V and J ends lost 1 base and 1 base respectively, with 10 bases between them. The CDR3 spans 15 residues. Germline values: CDR1 SGHTA, CDR2 FQGTGA. The CDR3 DNA reads TGTGCCAGCAGCTTAATTGCAATAGAGAACACTGAAGCTTTCTTT. Translating it yields CASSLIAIENTEAFF.

The chain carries TRBV9 and TRBJ1-5; 9 positions match TRBD1. The CDR3 totals 13 residues. The V segment lost 3 bases and the J segment 5 bases; nucleotides outside the gene matches: 0. CDR1 is SGDLS and CDR2 is YYNGEE in the germline V gene. As DNA, the CDR3 is TGTGCCAGCAGCGGGACAGGGGATCAGCCCCAGCATTTT. This encodes CASSGTGDQPQHF.